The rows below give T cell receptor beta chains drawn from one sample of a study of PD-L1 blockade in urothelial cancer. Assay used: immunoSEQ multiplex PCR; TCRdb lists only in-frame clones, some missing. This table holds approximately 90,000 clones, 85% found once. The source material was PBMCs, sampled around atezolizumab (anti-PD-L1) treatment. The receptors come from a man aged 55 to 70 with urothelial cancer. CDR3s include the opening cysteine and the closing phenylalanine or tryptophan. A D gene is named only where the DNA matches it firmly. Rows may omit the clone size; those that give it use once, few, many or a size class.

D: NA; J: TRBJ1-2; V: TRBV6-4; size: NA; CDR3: CASSPNPTDSLDGYTF; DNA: TGTGCCAGCAGCCCAAACCCCACCGACAGTTTGGATGGCTACACCTTC
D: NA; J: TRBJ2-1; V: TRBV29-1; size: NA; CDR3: CSGGLYNEQFF; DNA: TGCAGCGGCGGACTTTACAATGAGCAGTTCTTC
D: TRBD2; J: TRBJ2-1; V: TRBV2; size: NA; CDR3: CASSDTTSGGQTPYNEQFF; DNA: TGTGCCAGCAGTGACACGACCAGCGGGGGCCAAACCCCCTACAATGAGCAGTTCTTC
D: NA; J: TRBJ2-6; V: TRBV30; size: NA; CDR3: CAWSRDSGANVLTF; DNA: TGTGCCTGGAGCCGAGACTCTGGGGCCAACGTCCTGACTTTC
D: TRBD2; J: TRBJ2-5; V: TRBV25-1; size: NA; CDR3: CASSEGLAGTETQYF; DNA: TGTGCCAGCAGTGAGGGGCTAGCGGGGACGGAGACCCAGTACTTC
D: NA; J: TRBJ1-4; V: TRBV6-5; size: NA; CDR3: CASSYGGTALGKLFF; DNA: TGTGCCAGCAGTTACGGGGGGACCGCACTGGGAAAACTGTTTTTT
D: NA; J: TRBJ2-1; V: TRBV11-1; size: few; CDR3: CASSVWIEAHEQFF; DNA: TGTGCCAGCAGCGTCTGGATAGAGGCTCATGAGCAGTTCTTC
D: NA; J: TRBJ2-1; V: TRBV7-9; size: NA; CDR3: CASSRTSNGYNEQFF; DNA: TGTGCCAGCAGCCGCACTAGTAACGGCTACAATGAGCAGTTCTTC
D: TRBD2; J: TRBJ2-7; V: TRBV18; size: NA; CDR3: CASSPRMVAGGDEQYF; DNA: TGTGCCAGCTCACCACGTATGGTAGCGGGAGGTGACGAGCAGTACTTC
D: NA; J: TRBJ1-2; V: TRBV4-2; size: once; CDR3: CASSPTANYGYTF; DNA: TGTGCCAGCAGCCCGACAGCTAACTATGGCTACACCTTC
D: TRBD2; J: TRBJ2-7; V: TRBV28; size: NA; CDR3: CASRQTSGRKREQYF; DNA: TGTGCCAGCAGACAGACTAGCGGGAGGAAGCGCGAGCAGTACTTC
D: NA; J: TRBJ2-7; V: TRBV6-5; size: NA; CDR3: CASSTRGVWGEQYF; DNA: TGTGCCAGCAGTACCAGGGGGGTCTGGGGTGAGCAGTACTTC
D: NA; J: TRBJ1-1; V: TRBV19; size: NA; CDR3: CASGQTNTEAFF; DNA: TGTGCCAGCGGACAGACGAACACTGAAGCTTTCTTT
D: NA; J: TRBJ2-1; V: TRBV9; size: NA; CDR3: CASNKVERNEQFF; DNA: TGTGCCAGCAACAAAGTTGAGCGGAATGAGCAGTTCTTC
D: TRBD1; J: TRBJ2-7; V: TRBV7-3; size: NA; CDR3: CASSMDRGNYEQYF; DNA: TGTGCCAGCAGCATGGACAGGGGGAACTACGAGCAGTACTTC
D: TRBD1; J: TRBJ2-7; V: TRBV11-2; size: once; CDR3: CASSLLWTGTYEQYF; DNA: TGTGCCAGCAGCTTACTCTGGACAGGGACCTACGAGCAGTACTTC
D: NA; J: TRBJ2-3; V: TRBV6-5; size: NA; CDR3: CASSYGAETYTDTQYF; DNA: TGTGCCAGCAGTTACGGAGCGGAAACATACACAGATACGCAGTATTTT
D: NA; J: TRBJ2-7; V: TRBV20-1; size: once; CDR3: CSAGRYEQYF; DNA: TGCAGTGCTGGCCGCTACGAGCAGTACTTC
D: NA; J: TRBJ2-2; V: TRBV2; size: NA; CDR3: CARTAGSENTGELFF; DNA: TGTGCCCGAACAGCGGGTTCTGAGAACACCGGGGAGCTGTTTTTT
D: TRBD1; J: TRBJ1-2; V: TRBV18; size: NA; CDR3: CASSPRRQGGDYGYTF; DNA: TGTGCCAGCTCACCACGGCGACAGGGGGGTGACTATGGCTACACCTTC
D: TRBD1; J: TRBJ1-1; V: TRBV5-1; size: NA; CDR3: CASSFYRDRGGITEAFF; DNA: TGCGCCAGCAGCTTCTACCGGGACAGGGGAGGCATCACTGAAGCTTTCTTT
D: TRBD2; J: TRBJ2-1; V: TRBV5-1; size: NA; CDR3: CASSPSGNSYNEQFF; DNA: TGCGCCAGCAGCCCTAGCGGGAACTCCTACAATGAGCAGTTCTTC
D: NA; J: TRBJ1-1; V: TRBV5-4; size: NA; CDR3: CASRPDSSMNTEAFF; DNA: TGTGCCAGCAGACCGGACAGCTCGATGAACACTGAAGCTTTCTTT